Reported below is one T cell receptor (beta chain). This clonotype was detected ten times or more. Its antigen remains unidentified. Per-base quality was not reported, and no clone a single base away is much larger than it. These data belong to a study of identical twins (dated by TCRdb to the mid-2010s). About the full investigation: To test whether fetal clonotypes persist, the study used deep sequencing on TCR alpha and beta repertoires from monozygotic twins, unrelated adults of various ages, and cord blood. To rule out contamination, replicate twin experiments were performed at different times with different library preparation protocols.

Libraries were constructed by 5' RACE. Sequenced on an Illumina HiSeq 2000. A universal primer binding site was added through template switching, and the final cDNA carried a unique molecular identifier so that TCR cDNA molecules could be counted accurately. Specific primers in the conserved constant-segment region were used to synthesize first-strand cDNA for TCR alpha and beta chains. Each cDNA library was double barcoded, with a SMART-Mk sample barcode plus Illumina barcodes, to control for contamination. TruSeq adapter sequences, together with Illumina sample barcodes, were added in two successive PCR steps. TCR alpha and beta cDNA libraries were sequenced on the Illumina HiSeq platform with custom primers. In the source study's methods: Raw reads were processed with MiGEC to extract unique molecular identifiers, and MiXCR was used to determine CDR3 positions. Recombination models were inferred per individual with the repgenHMM and IGoR tools using an EM algorithm. The tcR package in R was used for shared clonotype analysis, with sharing normalized by the product of cloneset sizes. To study raw recombination free of thymic and clonal selection effects, out-of-frame nonproductive sequences were analyzed. TCRdb ran its own pipeline on the public reads, namely fastp trimming at Q25 and MiXCR clone calling, and kept in-frame beta chains. Rows with a matching CDR3 protein are joined into one entry that keeps the most common DNA and genes. TCRdb assigned the V and J calls; the authors' analysis was not used. The sample contains some 630,000 distinct CDR3 sequences, around 7.4% of them found a single time. The ten largest clones capture roughly 1.5% of the sample.

What the authors observed across the whole study: Compared with coincidental sharing between unrelated individuals, out-of-frame TCR alpha sequences shared between twins had an excess of sequences with low generation probability. In monozygotic twins, out-of-frame TCR alpha sharing was systematically underestimated by recombination models, although the models agreed with sharing between unrelated individuals. Because the same donors could not be followed over many years, the conclusions relied on cross-sectional statistical analysis. Abundant cord blood beta clonotypes carried fewer insertions; young adult naive repertoires showed a weaker similar trend, while memory repertoires showed none. Invariant T cells such as MAIT and iNKT could partly confound zero-insertion analyses, although diverse VJ usage argued against such confounding for most clonotypes. A weaker excess of twin sharing was found in beta out-of-frame sequences because the signal-to-noise ratio was lowered by fewer shared sequences.

All donors were healthy Caucasians. The twin cohort comprised three pairs of female monozygotic twins, all aged about 18 to 29 years. RNA for TCR libraries was isolated from peripheral blood mononuclear cells. The same specimen was also included in a second study, on yellow fever vaccine responses in identical twins. From the second report: The authors reported that the T cell response to vaccination in identical twins appeared partly convergent and partly personalized. In identical twins, the study followed T cell clones that responded to the vaccine with precision.

Input material: PBMCs. The sequence came from a woman aged 18 to 35 in good health.

The DNA reads as follows: TGCGCCAGCAGCTTGGACAGTCTTAGCACAGATACGCAGTATTTT. This yields the protein CASSLDSLSTDTQYF. The rearrangement joined TRBV5-1 to TRBJ2-3, with the D gene not confidently named. The CDR3 runs 15 residues from the cysteine to the phenylalanine. The kept DNA is CDR3 alone, 45 bases in frame from the first base. CDR1 SGHRS and CDR2 YFSETQ are derived from the germline V gene. Between the V and J ends, shortened by 0 bases and 0 bases respectively, the junction contains 8 bases.